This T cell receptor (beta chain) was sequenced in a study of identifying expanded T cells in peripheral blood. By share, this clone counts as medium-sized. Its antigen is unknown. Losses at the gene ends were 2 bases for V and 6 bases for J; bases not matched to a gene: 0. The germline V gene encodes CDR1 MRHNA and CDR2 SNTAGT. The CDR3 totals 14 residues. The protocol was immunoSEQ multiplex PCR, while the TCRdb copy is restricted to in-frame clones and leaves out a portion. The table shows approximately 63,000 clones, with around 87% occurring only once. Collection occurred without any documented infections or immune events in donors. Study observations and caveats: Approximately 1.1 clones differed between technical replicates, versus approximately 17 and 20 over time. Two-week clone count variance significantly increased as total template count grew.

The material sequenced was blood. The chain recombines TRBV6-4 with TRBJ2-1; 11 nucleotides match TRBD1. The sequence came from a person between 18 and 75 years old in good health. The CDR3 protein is CASSDGTGGNEQFF. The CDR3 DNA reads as TGTGCCAGCAGTGACGGGACAGGGGGCAATGAGCAGTTCTTC.